This section outlines one T cell receptor beta chain sequence together with its context. Its cognate antigen is unknown. The CDR3 loop spans 14 amino acids. Germline V CDR1 and CDR2: SGHKS, YYEKEE (reference sequence). Trimming pared 4 bases from V and 4 bases from J, leaving 15 bases between. The record originates from a study of blood T cells in healthy people across ages. Regarding the study as a whole: In these data, TCR beta diversity tracked strongly with naive T cell percentage.

Then a second PCR, running about 7 to 11 cycles, was carried out with a sample-barcoded 5' primer and a J-beta primer mix. TCRdb itself ran the 5' RACE reads through MiXCR, one entry per CDR3 protein. This sample has approximately 690,000 distinct CDR3 sequences, with roughly 43% found just once. The receptor was derived from an elderly man in good health. The sample was blood. The V and J genes are TRBV5-5 and TRBJ2-7; D remains unclear. The chain's CDR3 is CASSVTSVAYEQYF. CDR3 bases: TGTGCCAGCAGCGTGACTTCAGTTGCATACGAGCAGTACTTC. Together with reference TRBV5-5 and TRBJ2-7, the CDR3 gives the full variable domain: DAGVTQSPTHLIKTRGQQVTLRCSPISGHKSVSWYQQVLGQGPQFIFQYYEKEERGRGNFPDRFSARQFPNYSSELNVNALLLGDSALYLCASSVTSVAYEQYFGPGTRLTVT.